The 29 T cell receptor beta chains reported below all come from one sample, sequenced in a study of T cell responses to AZD1222 COVID-19 vaccine. The data were produced by immunoSEQ multiplex PCR, yet TCRdb's version contains in-frame clones alone and is incomplete. The table lists 120,000 to 150,000 clones, about nine tenths of them singletons, with approximately 3% in the top ten. Source: peripheral blood, taken on day 0 of MenACWY control vaccination. These receptors originate from an adult in good health.

This chain joins TRBV7-3 and TRBJ2-3; D is undetermined. This CDR3 comprises 13 residues. The germline V and J ends were trimmed by 1 base and 6 bases, with 8 bases remaining between them. Germline lookup yields CDR1 SGHTA and CDR2 FQGTGA. The CDR3 region is CASSLILGDTQYF. The CDR3 nucleotides read TGTGCCAGCAGCTTAATATTGGGTGATACGCAGTATTTT.

This clone has only one observation. The chain carries TRBV2 and TRBJ2-5; 15 nucleotides align to TRBD2. The CDR3 sequence is 17 residues long. Trimming took 2 bases from V and 4 from J; bases not matched to a gene: 5. CDR1 and CDR2 from the germline V gene are SNHLY and FYNNEI. DNA for the CDR3: TGTGCCAGCAGTGAACGGACTAGCGGGGGGGCGAGAGAGACCCAGTACTTC. Protein: CASSERTSGGARETQYF.

This chain connects TRBV9 to TRBJ1-3, with D possibly matching TRBD1 (5 bases). The germline gives CDR1 SGDLS, CDR2 YYNGEE. V was trimmed by 4 bases and J by 4 bases, leaving 18 bases between them. CDR3 length: 16 residues. The CDR3 region has the DNA TGTGCCAGCAGCCCCCAGGGCGACTCCTTAGGAAACACCATATATTTT. Amino acids: CASSPQGDSLGNTIYF.

This sequence joins TRBV11-2 and TRBJ2-7; no reliable D call. There are 13 residues in the CDR3. Germline V gene sequence: CDR1 SGHAT, CDR2 FQNNGV. The germline V and J ends were trimmed by 2 bases and 3 bases, with 8 bases remaining between them. The CDR3 here is CASSLSPHYEQYF. Here the CDR3 DNA reads TGTGCCAGCAGCTTAAGCCCCCACTACGAGCAGTACTTC. Combining the CDR3 with reference TRBV11-2 and TRBJ2-7 gives the whole variable domain EAGVAQSPRYKIIEKRQSVAFWCNPISGHATLYWYQQILGQGPKLLIQFQNNGVVDDSQLPKDRFSAERLKGVDSTLKIQPAKLEDSAVYLCASSLSPHYEQYFGPGTRLTVT.

V gene TRBV5-4 combines with J gene TRBJ1-1, with no clear D. Per the germline V gene, CDR1 is SGHNT and CDR2 is YYREEE (reference sequence). This CDR3 region has 13 residues. V shed 0 bases and J shed 4 bases, with 7 bases lying between them. The CDR3, as DNA: TGTGCCAGCAGCTTGGGAGGGTCCACTGAAGCTTTCTTT. This translates into CASSLGGSTEAFF. Full variable domain (missing parts from reference TRBV5-4 and TRBJ1-1): ETGVTQSPTHLIKTRGQQVTLRCSSQSGHNTVSWYQQALGQGPQFIFQYYREEENGRGNFPPRFSGLQFPNYSSELNVNALELDDSALYLCASSLGGSTEAFFGQGTRLTVV.

This clone occurred once. The genes are TRBV30 and TRBJ2-6; D is possibly TRBD2 (5 bases). Looked up from germline, CDR1 is GTSNPN and CDR2 is SVGIG (reference sequence). Trimming shortened V by 0 bases and J by 2 bases, and 11 bases separated the two germline ends. This CDR3 is built from 16 residues. The CDR3: CAWSVHRTAGANVLTF. CDR3 bases: TGTGCCTGGAGTGTACACCGGACTGCTGGGGCCAACGTCCTGACTTTC.

V and J are TRBV18 and TRBJ1-1, with D perhaps matching TRBD1 (5 bases). The CDR3 sequence is 15 residues long. Trimming cost V 5 bases and J 1 base, with 14 bases left between them. CDR1 is KGHSH and CDR2 is LQKENI in the germline V gene. The CDR3 sequence: CASSSRDGKNTEAFF. CDR3 bases: TGTGCCAGCTCAAGTCGGGACGGGAAGAACACTGAAGCTTTCTTT. The full variable domain, rest sourced from reference TRBV18 and TRBJ1-1, is NAGVMQNPRHLVRRRGQEARLRCSPMKGHSHVYWYRQLPEEGLKFMVYLQKENIIDESGMPKERFSAEFPKEGPSILRIQQVVRGDSAAYFCASSSRDGKNTEAFFGQGTRLTVV.

This clone was seen more than once but under ten times. The J gene is TRBJ2-2, the V gene TRBV21-1; TRBD1 is the table's D call, not checked against the DNA. TRBV21-1 is shown as a pseudogene. The CDR3 has 12 residues. The CDR3 bases are TGTGCCAGCAGCGAAAAGGGGGGGGAGCTGTTTTTT. This sequence encodes CASSEKGGELFF.

The chain joins TRBV7-2 to TRBJ2-5; either TRBD1 or TRBD2 may supply D (5 bases each). This CDR3 is built from 12 residues. Germline lookup yields CDR1 SGHTA and CDR2 FQGNSA. V lost 8 bases and J 5 bases, leaving 12 bases between the germline ends. CDR3 amino acids: CASASGRETQYF. The CDR3 bases are TGTGCCAGCGCTTCGGGACGGGAGACCCAGTACTTC.

V usage is TRBV18 and J usage is TRBJ1-5, with D possibly TRBD1 on 6 matching bases. V was clipped by 9 bases and J by 1 base, with 13 bases between them. This CDR3 is 14 amino acids long. Germline V gene lookup returns CDR1 KGHSH and CDR2 LQKENI. This CDR3 is CASSTGLSNQPQHF. The CDR3 DNA follows: TGTGCCAGTTCTACAGGGCTCAGCAATCAGCCCCAGCATTTT.

The chain's CDR3 is CASSPKVASTDTQYF. CDR3 nucleotide sequence: TGTGCCAGCAGCCCCAAGGTAGCGAGCACAGATACGCAGTATTTT. The gene calls are TRBV7-7 and TRBJ2-3; possibly TRBD2 for D (5 bases). The V end lost 5 bases, the J end lost 0 bases, and 12 bases lay between the germline ends. Germline values: CDR1 SSHAT, CDR2 FNYEAQ (reference sequence). This CDR3 contains 15 residues. The variable domain in full, with the rest retrieved from reference TRBV7-7 and TRBJ2-3, is GAGVSQSPRYKVTKRGQDVTLRCDPISSHATLYWYQQALGQGPEFLTYFNYEAQPDKSGLPSDRFSAERPEGSISTLTIQRTEQRDSAMYRCASSPKVASTDTQYFGPGTRLTVL.

The gene calls are TRBV20-1 and TRBJ2-7; D possibly matches TRBD1 or TRBD2 (5 bases each). The CDR3 is 15 amino acids. V shed 3 bases and J shed 0 bases, with 15 bases lying between them. Germline CDR1 DFQATT, CDR2 SNEGSKA (reference sequence). The CDR3 loop is CSASGFPGHSYEQYF. DNA for the CDR3: TGCAGTGCTAGTGGGTTTCCGGGGCACTCCTACGAGCAGTACTTC.

V and J are TRBV5-1 and TRBJ1-2; TRBD1 might be the D (6 bases). This CDR3 is built from 13 residues. Per germline, CDR1 SGHRS and CDR2 YFSETQ. V lost 0 bases to trimming and J lost 5 bases, with 8 bases between them. CDR3 protein: CASSLEGEYGYTF. CDR3 DNA: TGCGCCAGCAGCTTGGAGGGGGAGTATGGCTACACCTTC.

Written as DNA, the CDR3 is TGTGCCTGGAGCAAGGAGGATGTGAGCTCCTATAATTCACCCCTCCACTTT. It is translated as CAWSKEDVSSYNSPLHF. The gene calls are TRBV30 and TRBJ1-6; no definite D call. Trimming pared 3 bases from V and 0 bases from J, leaving 15 bases between. This CDR3 contains 17 residues. Germline V lookup: CDR1 GTSNPN, CDR2 SVGIG (reference sequence). Combining the CDR3 with reference TRBV30 and TRBJ1-6 gives the whole variable domain SQTIHQWPATLVQPVGSPLSLECTVEGTSNPNLYWYRQAAGRGLQLLFYSVGIGQISSEVPQNLSASRPQDRQFILSSKKLLLSDSGFYLCAWSKEDVSSYNSPLHFGNGTRLTVT.

The rearrangement uses TRBV18 and TRBJ2-1; the D call may be TRBD1 or TRBD2 (5 bases each). Trimming removed 6 bases from V and 0 bases from J, with 9 bases in between. The length of the CDR3 is 14 residues. Germline V gene sequence: CDR1 KGHSH, CDR2 LQKENI. The CDR3 spells CASSGALSYNEQFF. DNA for the CDR3: TGTGCCAGCTCCGGGGCCCTCTCCTACAATGAGCAGTTCTTC.

This chain joins TRBV5-5 and TRBJ2-1; unclear D gene. The CDR3 is made up of 11 amino acids. The germline V and J ends were trimmed by 2 bases and 7 bases, with 4 bases remaining between them. Per the germline V gene, CDR1 is SGHKS and CDR2 is YYEKEE (reference sequence). This CDR3 reads CASSLRNEQFF. The CDR3 coding sequence is TGTGCCAGCAGCTTAAGGAATGAGCAGTTCTTC.

This chain uses TRBV5-1 with TRBJ1-2; 7 bases agree with TRBD1. The V gene end was trimmed by 6 bases and the J gene end by 2 bases; junction bases not matched to a gene: 13. Looked up from germline, CDR1 is SGHRS and CDR2 is YFSETQ. The CDR3 is 16 residues long. The CDR3 DNA sequence: TGCGCCAGCAACGGGATCATGCAGGGGGACAACTATGGCTACACCTTC. It codes for CASNGIMQGDNYGYTF.

The chain links TRBV3-1 (or the pseudogene TRBV3-2) to TRBJ1-6; D remains unclear. CDR1 is LGHDT, CDR2 YNNKEL, per germline (reference sequence). The CDR3 is 14 residues long. The germline V and J ends were trimmed by 4 bases and 11 bases, with 15 bases remaining between them. CDR3 sequence reads: CASSPRASGPPLHF. In DNA form, the CDR3 reads TGTGCCAGCAGCCCGCGGGCCTCTGGTCCACCCCTCCACTTT.

V gene TRBV7-8 combines with J gene TRBJ2-1; D is unresolved. The CDR3 is 14 residues long. V was cut by 4 bases and J by 4 bases, with 11 bases left in between. CDR1 and CDR2 from the germline V gene are SGHVS and FQNEAQ. The CDR3 DNA reads TGTGCCAGCAGCTCCAGCGAACGTTACAATGAGCAGTTCTTC. Its protein is CASSSSERYNEQFF.

The chain joins TRBV7-3 to TRBJ2-1, with 8 positions matching TRBD1. The CDR3 is 14 amino acids. Germline loops: CDR1 SGHTA, CDR2 FQGTGA. With 4 bases clipped from V and 3 bases from J, the junction kept 2 bases outside the gene matches. The CDR3 spells CASSSGTGYNEQFF. The CDR3 DNA is TGTGCCAGCAGCTCCGGGACAGGCTACAATGAGCAGTTCTTC.

The chain couples TRBV5-4 to TRBJ2-1, with 12 bases matching TRBD2. Trimming took 4 bases from V and 0 from J; bases not matched to a gene: 2. The CDR3 runs to 16 residues. In germline, CDR1 is SGHNT, CDR2 YYREEE (reference sequence). The CDR3 loop is CASSLAGGSSYNEQFF. CDR3 nucleotide sequence: TGTGCCAGCAGCCTAGCGGGAGGGAGCTCCTACAATGAGCAGTTCTTC. The variable domain in full, with the rest retrieved from reference TRBV5-4 and TRBJ2-1, is ETGVTQSPTHLIKTRGQQVTLRCSSQSGHNTVSWYQQALGQGPQFIFQYYREEENGRGNFPPRFSGLQFPNYSSELNVNALELDDSALYLCASSLAGGSSYNEQFFGPGTRLTVL.

This clone showed up just once. This sequence joins TRBV12-3 or TRBV12-4 and TRBJ1-1; tentatively, D is TRBD1 (5 bases). Trimming removed 4 bases from V and 6 bases from J, with 12 bases in between. This CDR3 is 13 amino acids long. CDR3 amino acids: CASSYGGFPEAFF. In nucleotides, the CDR3 is TGTGCCAGCAGTTATGGGGGTTTCCCTGAAGCTTTCTTT.

V usage is TRBV5-6 and J usage is TRBJ1-6, with 10 bases identical to TRBD1. V gave up 2 bases and J gave up 10 bases; unmatched junction bases: 15. The CDR3 consists of 18 residues. Germline V gives CDR1 SGHDT, CDR2 YYEEEE. The CDR3 sequence is CASSLIAGQGSGGSPLHF. The CDR3, as DNA: TGTGCCAGCAGCTTAATCGCGGGACAGGGGTCCGGGGGATCACCCCTCCACTTT.

This clone appeared once. The chain couples TRBV19 to TRBJ1-5, with D unresolved. The CDR3 is 12 amino acids. CDR1 is LNHDA, CDR2 SQIVND, per germline (reference sequence). The V end lost 7 bases, the J end lost 6 bases, and 10 bases lay between the germline ends. In DNA, the CDR3 is TGTGCCAGTAAAGGAAGGGTTCAGCCCCAGCATTTT. It yields the protein CASKGRVQPQHF.

This chain uses TRBV30 with TRBJ1-4; 9 bases fit TRBD1. Losses at the gene ends were 7 bases for V and 4 bases for J; bases not matched to a gene: 10. Germline V CDR1 and CDR2: GTSNPN, SVGIG (reference sequence). The CDR3 consists of 15 residues. In DNA form, the CDR3 reads TGTGCCTTGAACCCAAACAGGGGGCGTAATGAAAAACTGTTTTTT. Amino acid sequence: CALNPNRGRNEKLFF.

For this clone: This sample includes further DNA sequences coding for the same CDR3. The gene calls are TRBV9 and TRBJ2-2, with 8 bases matching TRBD2. Germline values: CDR1 SGDLS, CDR2 YYNGEE. J gave up 4 bases and V 2 bases, and 1 base lay outside the gene matches. This CDR3 has 14 residues. The CDR3 DNA follows: TGTGCCAGCAGCGTCGCGGGGGGCACCGGGGAGCTGTTTTTT. It is translated as CASSVAGGTGELFF.

The genes are TRBV5-1 and TRBJ1-5, with D tentatively TRBD1 (5 bases). From germline, CDR1 is SGHRS and CDR2 YFSETQ. V shed 3 bases and J shed 7 bases, with 17 bases lying between them. The length of the CDR3 is 15 residues. This CDR3 is CASSSFWQGAQPQHF. CDR3 DNA sequence: TGCGCCAGCAGCTCGTTCTGGCAGGGTGCACAGCCCCAGCATTTT.

This clone has only one observation. The V gene is TRBV7-8, the J gene TRBJ2-3, with D uncertain. The CDR3 spans 15 residues. V lost 0 bases and J lost 2, with 9 bases in between. Germline lookup yields CDR1 SGHVS and CDR2 FQNEAQ. The CDR3 reads CASSLAVADTDTQYF. The DNA for the CDR3 is TGTGCCAGCAGCTTAGCGGTTGCGGACACAGATACGCAGTATTTT.

This sequence joins TRBV3-1 (or the pseudogene TRBV3-2) and TRBJ1-5; a weak D match, TRBD1 (6 bases). Germline V CDR1 and CDR2: LGHDT, YNNKEL (reference sequence). V was cut by 0 bases and J by 4 bases, with 10 bases left in between. The CDR3 sequence is 15 residues long. The CDR3 spells CASSQERGGNQPQHF. CDR3 sequence (DNA): TGTGCCAGCAGCCAAGAGAGAGGGGGGAATCAGCCCCAGCATTTT.